The T cell receptor beta chain under discussion was sequenced for a study of T-cell memory formation after mild COVID-19. Background on the study: TCR clusters were largely donor specific.

TCRdb re-called the 5' RACE reads with MiXCR, one entry per CDR3 protein. Of some 410,000 distinct CDR3 sequences in the sample, 20% to 25% are singletons; the top ten hold around 12%. V was pared by 3 bases and J by 4 bases, with 9 bases between. The CDR3 is 13 residues long. Germline-derived CDR1 and CDR2 are KGHDR and SFDVKD. This clonotype has just a few counts. This receptor was obtained from an adult woman who had mild COVID-19 (a few samples of this study predate the infection). Cell type and time point are not known. The sample was PBMCs or a T cell subset sorted from them (not recorded which). J is TRBJ2-7 and V is TRBV24-1, with D perhaps matching TRBD2 (6 bases). The CDR3 region is CATSDGGKYEQYF. In nucleotides, the CDR3 is TGTGCCACCAGTGATGGCGGGAAATACGAGCAGTACTTC.